This T cell receptor beta chain was obtained from a study of blood T cell repertoires in COVID-19. The CDR3 runs 15 residues. Trimming took off 1 base at V and 4 bases at J, with 10 bases between the two ends. In germline, CDR1 is SEHNR, CDR2 FQNEAQ (reference sequence). Some clones are missing from TCRdb's copy, which holds only in-frame ones; the method was immunoSEQ multiplex PCR. Found here are 200,000 to 250,000 clones, 70% to 85% of them singletons; the top ten hold about 1.7%. This clone occurred a few times. Membership in each cohort depended on participant-reported clinical history. Recovered Cohort 3 donors showed two negative PCRs, clearance, or symptom resolution.

The sequence derives from a man aged 60 to 69 who had recovered from COVID-19. The sample consisted of PBMCs or T cells enriched from blood (not recorded which). The V call is TRBV7-9, the J call TRBJ2-2; D is possibly TRBD2 (5 bases). The CDR3 DNA is TGTGCCAGCAGCTTAGGGACCCGGGGCACCGGGGAGCTGTTTTTT. Protein product: CASSLGTRGTGELFF.